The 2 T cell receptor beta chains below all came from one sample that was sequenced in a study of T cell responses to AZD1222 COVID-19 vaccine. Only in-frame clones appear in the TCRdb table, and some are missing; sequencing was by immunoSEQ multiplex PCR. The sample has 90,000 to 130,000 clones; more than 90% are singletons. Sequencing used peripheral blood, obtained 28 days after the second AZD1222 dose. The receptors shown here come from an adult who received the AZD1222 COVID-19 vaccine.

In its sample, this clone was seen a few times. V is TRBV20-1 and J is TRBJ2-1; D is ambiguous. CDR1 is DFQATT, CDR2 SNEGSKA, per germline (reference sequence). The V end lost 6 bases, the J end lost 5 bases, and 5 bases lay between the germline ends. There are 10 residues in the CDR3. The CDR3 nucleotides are TGCAGTGCACAGAACAATGAGCAGTTCTTC. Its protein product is CSAQNNEQFF.

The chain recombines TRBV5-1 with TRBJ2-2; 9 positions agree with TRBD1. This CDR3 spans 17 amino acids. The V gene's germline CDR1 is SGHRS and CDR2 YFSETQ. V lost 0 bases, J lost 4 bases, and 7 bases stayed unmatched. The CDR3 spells CASSLEGTGILTGELFF. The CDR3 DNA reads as TGCGCCAGCAGCTTGGAGGGGACAGGGATTCTCACCGGGGAGCTGTTTTTT.